Sequencing of this TCR beta chain was carried out in a study of OX40 agonist ivuxolimab in advanced cancers. Data came from immunoSEQ multiplex PCR; TCRdb stores just in-frame clones and leaves some out. Seen here are 37,000 or so clones, around four fifths observed once, and the top ten hold under 45%. The germline CDR1 and CDR2 sequences are SEHNR and FQNEAQ (reference sequence). This CDR3 contains 16 residues. V was pared by 5 bases and J by 1 base, with 9 bases of the junction left unmatched. Source: CD4+ or CD8+ T cells sorted from blood, taken in a trial of the OX40 agonist ivuxolimab. The chain carries TRBV7-9 and TRBJ2-5, with 8 bases identical to TRBD2. This clonotype was sampled from an adult with an advanced solid tumor such as melanoma, head and neck, liver or kidney cancer. CDR3 in amino acids: CASSPGRGGTQETQYF. The CDR3 region has the DNA TGTGCCAGCAGCCCCGGGAGGGGAGGAACCCAAGAGACCCAGTACTTC.